This T cell receptor beta chain was identified in a study of CD8+ T cells in alopecia areata. Study-level information: The study gave treated patients oral tofacitinib at 5 to 10 mg twice daily. Points from the study as a whole: Many expanded lesional clones remained in scalp and blood on tofacitinib. In scalp samples, resident alphabeta T cells of normal skin are also sequenced. Compared with mice, patients displayed less clear TCR sharing, possibly for HLA-related reasons.

Germline CDR1 and CDR2: SNHLY and FYNNEI. Trimming cost V 0 bases and J 9 bases, with 12 bases left between them. The CDR3 contains 14 residues. Stated treatment: oral pan-JAK inhibitor, 5-10 mg twice daily. The sequencing template was cDNA reverse transcribed from extracted RNA. Clones were read by immunoSEQ multiplex PCR, and TCRdb kept only the in-frame ones, dropping some. The sample consists of 87,000 or so clones, more than 65% of them appearing once. Remarks on this clone: What it recognizes is unknown.

The TCR comes from a human donor with alopecia areata. The sample in question was CD8+ T cells sorted from blood, obtained at week 44, from a patient treated with tofacitinib. This rearrangement joins TRBV2 to TRBJ1-3, with D perhaps matching TRBD1 (5 bases). The CDR3 is CASSEAGRSGTIYF. Written as DNA, the CDR3 is TGTGCCAGCAGTGAAGCGGGGCGGTCAGGCACCATATATTTT.